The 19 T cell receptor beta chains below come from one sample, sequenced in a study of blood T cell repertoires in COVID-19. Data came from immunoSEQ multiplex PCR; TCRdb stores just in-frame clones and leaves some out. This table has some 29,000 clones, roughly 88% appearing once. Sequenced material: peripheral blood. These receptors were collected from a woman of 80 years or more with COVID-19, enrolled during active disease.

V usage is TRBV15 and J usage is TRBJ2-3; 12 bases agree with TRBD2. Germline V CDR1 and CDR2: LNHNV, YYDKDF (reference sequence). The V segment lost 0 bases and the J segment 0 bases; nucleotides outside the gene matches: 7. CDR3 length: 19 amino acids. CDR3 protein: CATSRDWRLAGESTDTQYF. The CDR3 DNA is TGTGCCACCAGCAGAGATTGGCGACTAGCGGGGGAGAGCACAGATACGCAGTATTTT.

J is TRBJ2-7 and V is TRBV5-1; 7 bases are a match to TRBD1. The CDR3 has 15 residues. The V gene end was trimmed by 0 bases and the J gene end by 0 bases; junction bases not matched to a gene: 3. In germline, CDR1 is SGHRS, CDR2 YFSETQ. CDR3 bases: TGCGCCAGCAGCTTGGCACAGGGGAGCTCCTACGAGCAGTACTTC. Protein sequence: CASSLAQGSSYEQYF.

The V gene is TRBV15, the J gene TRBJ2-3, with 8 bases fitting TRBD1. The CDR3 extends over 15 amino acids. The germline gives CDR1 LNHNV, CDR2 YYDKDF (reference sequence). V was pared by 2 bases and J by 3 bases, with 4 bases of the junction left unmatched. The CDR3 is CATSRPDRVTDTQYF. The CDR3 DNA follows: TGTGCCACCAGCAGACCGGACAGGGTGACAGATACGCAGTATTTT.

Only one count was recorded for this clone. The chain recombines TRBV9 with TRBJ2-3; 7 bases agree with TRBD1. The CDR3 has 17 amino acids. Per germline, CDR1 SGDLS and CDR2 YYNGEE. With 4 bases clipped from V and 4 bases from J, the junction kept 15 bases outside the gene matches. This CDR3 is CASSSTLDRVGADTQYF. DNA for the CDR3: TGTGCCAGCAGCTCCACGCTCGACAGGGTGGGGGCAGATACGCAGTATTTT. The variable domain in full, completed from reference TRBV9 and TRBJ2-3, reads DSGVTQTPKHLITATGQRVTLRCSPRSGDLSVYWYQQSLDQGLQFLIQYYNGEERAKGNILERFSAQQFPDLHSELNLSSLELGDSALYFCASSSTLDRVGADTQYFGPGTRLTVL.

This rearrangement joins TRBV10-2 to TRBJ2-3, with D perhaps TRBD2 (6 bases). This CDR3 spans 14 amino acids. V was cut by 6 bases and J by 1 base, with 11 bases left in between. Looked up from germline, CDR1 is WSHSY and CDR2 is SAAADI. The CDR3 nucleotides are TGCGCCAGCAGGGTAGCGGCCCGCACAGATACGCAGTATTTT. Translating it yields CASRVAARTDTQYF.

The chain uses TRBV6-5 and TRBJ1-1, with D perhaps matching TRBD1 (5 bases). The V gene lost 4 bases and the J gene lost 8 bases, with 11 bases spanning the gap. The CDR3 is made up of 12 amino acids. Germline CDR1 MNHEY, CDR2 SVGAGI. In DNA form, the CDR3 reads TGTGCCAGCAGTTCCCCGGGGGTCGAAGCTTTCTTT. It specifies CASSSPGVEAFF.

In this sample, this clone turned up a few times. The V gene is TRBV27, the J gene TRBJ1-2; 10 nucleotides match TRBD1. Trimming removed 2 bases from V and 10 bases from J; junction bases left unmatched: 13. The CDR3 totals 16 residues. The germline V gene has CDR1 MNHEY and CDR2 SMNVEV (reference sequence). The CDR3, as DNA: TGTGCCAGCAGTTTAGCCCCCTCCGGACAGGGGGGAGACTACACCTTC. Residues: CASSLAPSGQGGDYTF.

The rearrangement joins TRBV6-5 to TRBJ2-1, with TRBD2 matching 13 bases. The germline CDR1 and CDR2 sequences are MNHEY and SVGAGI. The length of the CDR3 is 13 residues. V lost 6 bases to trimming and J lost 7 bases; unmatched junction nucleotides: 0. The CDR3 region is CASRTSGGNEQFF. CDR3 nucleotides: TGTGCCAGCAGGACTAGCGGGGGGAATGAGCAGTTCTTC.

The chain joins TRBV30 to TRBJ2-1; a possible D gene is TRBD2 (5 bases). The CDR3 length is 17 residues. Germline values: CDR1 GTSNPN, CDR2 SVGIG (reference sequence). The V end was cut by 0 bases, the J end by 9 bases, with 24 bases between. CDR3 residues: CAWSVPLHVQWRTEQFF. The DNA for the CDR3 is TGTGCCTGGAGTGTACCCCTCCACGTTCAGTGGAGGACTGAGCAGTTCTTC.

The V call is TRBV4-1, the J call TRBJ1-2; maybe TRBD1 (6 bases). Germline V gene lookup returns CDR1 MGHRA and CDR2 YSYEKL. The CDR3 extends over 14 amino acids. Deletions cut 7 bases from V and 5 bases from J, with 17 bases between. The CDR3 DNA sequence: TGCGCCAGCACGGAACAGACAGGCGCTTATGGCTACACCTTC. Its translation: CASTEQTGAYGYTF.

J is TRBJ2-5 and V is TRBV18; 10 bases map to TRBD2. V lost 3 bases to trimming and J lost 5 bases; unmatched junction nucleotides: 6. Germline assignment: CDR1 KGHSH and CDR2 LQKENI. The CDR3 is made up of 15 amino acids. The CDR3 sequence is CASSPASGGGETQYF. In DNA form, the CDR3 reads TGTGCCAGCTCACCCGCTAGCGGGGGTGGTGAGACCCAGTACTTC.

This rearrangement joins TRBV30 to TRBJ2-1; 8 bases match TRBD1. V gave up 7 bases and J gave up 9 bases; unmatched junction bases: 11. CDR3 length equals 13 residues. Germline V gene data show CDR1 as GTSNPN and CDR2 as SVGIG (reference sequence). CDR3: CALDRAPWGEQFF. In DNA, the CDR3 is TGTGCCTTGGACAGGGCCCCCTGGGGTGAGCAGTTCTTC. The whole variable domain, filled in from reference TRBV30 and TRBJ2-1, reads SQTIHQWPATLVQPVGSPLSLECTVEGTSNPNLYWYRQAAGRGLQLLFYSVGIGQISSEVPQNLSASRPQDRQFILSSKKLLLSDSGFYLCALDRAPWGEQFFGPGTRLTVL.

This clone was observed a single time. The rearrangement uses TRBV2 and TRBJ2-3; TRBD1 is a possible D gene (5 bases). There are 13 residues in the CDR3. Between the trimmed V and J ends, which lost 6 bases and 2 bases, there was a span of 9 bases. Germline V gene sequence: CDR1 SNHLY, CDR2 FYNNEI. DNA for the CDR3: TGTGCCAGCAGCGGACAAATCACAGATACGCAGTATTTT. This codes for CASSGQITDTQYF.

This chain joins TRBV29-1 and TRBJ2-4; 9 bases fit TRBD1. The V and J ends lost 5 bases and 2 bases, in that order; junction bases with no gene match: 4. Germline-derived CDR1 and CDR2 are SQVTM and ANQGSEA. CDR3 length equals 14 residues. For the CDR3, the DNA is TGCAGCGTTTCGGACAGGGGCTCCAAAAACATTCAGTACTTC. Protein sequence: CSVSDRGSKNIQYF.

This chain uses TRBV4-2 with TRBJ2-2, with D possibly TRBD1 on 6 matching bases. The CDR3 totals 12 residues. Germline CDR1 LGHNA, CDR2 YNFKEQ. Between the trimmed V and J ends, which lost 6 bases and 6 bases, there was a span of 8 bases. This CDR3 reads CASRQGAGELFF. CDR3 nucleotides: TGTGCCAGCAGACAGGGAGCCGGGGAGCTGTTTTTT.

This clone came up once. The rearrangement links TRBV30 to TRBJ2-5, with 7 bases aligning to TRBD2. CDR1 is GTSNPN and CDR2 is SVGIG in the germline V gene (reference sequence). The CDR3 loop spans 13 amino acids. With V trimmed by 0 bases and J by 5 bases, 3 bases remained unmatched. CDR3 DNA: TGTGCCTGGAGTGTAGCGGGGCGGGAGACCCAGTACTTC. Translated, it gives CAWSVAGRETQYF.

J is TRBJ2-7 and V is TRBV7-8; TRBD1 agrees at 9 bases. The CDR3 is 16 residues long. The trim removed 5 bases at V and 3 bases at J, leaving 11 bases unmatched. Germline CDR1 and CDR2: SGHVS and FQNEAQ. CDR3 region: CASSSLGQGSGYEQYF. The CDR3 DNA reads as TGTGCCAGCAGCAGCCTCGGACAGGGGAGTGGCTACGAGCAGTACTTC.

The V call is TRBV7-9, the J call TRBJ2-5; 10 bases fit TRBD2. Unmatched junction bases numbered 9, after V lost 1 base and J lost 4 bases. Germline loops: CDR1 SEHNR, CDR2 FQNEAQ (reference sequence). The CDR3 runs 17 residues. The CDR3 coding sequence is TGTGCCAGCAGCTTAGGGTCCAGCGGGGGGGCTGGAGAGACCCAGTACTTC. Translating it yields CASSLGSSGGAGETQYF. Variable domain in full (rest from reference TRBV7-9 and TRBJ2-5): DTGVSQNPRHKITKRGQNVTFRCDPISEHNRLYWYRQTLGQGPEFLTYFQNEAQLEKSRLLSDRFSAERPKGSFSTLEIQRTEQGDSAMYLCASSLGSSGGAGETQYFGPGTRLLVL.

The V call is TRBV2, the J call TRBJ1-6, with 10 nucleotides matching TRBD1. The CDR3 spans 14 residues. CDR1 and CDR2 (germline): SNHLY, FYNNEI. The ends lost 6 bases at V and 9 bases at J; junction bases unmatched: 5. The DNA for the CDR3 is TGTGCCAGCAGGCCCGGGACAGGGGTTTCACCCCTCCACTTT. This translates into CASRPGTGVSPLHF. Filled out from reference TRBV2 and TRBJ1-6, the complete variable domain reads EPEVTQTPSHQVTQMGQEVILRCVPISNHLYFYWYRQILGQKVEFLVSFYNNEISEKSEIFDDQFSVERPDGSNFTLKIRSTKLEDSAMYFCASRPGTGVSPLHFGNGTRLTVT.